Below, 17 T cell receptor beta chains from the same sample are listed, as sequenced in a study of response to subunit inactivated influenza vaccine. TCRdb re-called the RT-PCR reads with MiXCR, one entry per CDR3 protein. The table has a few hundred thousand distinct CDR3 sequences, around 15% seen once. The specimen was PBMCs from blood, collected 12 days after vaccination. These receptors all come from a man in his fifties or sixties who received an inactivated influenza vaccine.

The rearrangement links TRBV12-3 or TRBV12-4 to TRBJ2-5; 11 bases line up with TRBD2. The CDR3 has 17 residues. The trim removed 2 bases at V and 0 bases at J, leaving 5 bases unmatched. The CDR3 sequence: CASSLLAGGPYQETQYF. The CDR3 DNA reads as TGTGCCAGCAGTTTACTAGCGGGAGGCCCGTACCAAGAGACCCAGTACTTC.

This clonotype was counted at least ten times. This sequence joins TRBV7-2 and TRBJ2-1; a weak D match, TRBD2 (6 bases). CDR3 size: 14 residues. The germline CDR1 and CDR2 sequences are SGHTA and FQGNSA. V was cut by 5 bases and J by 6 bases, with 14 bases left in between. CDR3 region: CASSPGGAINEQFF. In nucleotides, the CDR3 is TGTGCCAGCAGCCCGGGCGGGGCCATCAATGAGCAGTTCTTC.

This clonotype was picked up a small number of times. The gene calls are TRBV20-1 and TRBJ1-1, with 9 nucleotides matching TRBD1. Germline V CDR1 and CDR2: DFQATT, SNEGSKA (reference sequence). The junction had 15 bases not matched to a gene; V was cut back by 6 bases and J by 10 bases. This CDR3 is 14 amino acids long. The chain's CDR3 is CSAPDRGTGYAAFF. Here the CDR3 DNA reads TGCAGTGCGCCAGACCGAGGGACAGGGTATGCAGCTTTCTTT.

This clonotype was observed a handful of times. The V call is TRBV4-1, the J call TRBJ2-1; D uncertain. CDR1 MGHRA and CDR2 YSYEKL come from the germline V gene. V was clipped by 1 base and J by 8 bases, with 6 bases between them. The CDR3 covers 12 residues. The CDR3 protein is CASSQVTHEQFF. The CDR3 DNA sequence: TGCGCCAGCAGCCAAGTTACCCATGAGCAGTTCTTC.

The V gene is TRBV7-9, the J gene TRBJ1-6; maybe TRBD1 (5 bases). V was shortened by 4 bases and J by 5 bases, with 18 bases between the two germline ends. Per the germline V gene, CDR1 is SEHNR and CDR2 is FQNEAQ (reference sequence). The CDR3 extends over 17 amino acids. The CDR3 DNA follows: TGTGCCAGCAGCTCACGGGACGATTTTGCAAATAATTCACCCCTCCACTTT. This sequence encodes CASSSRDDFANNSPLHF. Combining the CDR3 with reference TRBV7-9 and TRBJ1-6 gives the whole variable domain DTGVSQNPRHKITKRGQNVTFRCDPISEHNRLYWYRQTLGQGPEFLTYFQNEAQLEKSRLLSDRFSAERPKGSFSTLEIQRTEQGDSAMYLCASSSRDDFANNSPLHFGNGTRLTVT.

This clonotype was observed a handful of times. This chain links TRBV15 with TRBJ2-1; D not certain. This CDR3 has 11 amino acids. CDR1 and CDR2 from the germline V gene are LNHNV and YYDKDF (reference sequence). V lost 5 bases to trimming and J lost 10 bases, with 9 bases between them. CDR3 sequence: CATSPGPEQFF. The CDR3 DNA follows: TGTGCCACCAGCCCCGGGCCCGAGCAGTTCTTC.

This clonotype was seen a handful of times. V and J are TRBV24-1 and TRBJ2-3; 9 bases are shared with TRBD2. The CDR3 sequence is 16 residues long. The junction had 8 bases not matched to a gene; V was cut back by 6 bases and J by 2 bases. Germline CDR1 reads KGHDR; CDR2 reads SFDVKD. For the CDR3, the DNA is TGTGCCACCAGTACCACGACTAGCGGATTCACAGATACGCAGTATTTT. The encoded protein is CATSTTTSGFTDTQYF.

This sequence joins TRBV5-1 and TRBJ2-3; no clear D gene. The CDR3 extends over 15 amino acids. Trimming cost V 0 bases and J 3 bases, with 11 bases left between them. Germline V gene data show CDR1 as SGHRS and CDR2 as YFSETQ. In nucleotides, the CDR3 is TGCGCCAGCAGCTTGGTCGGCGCGGCAACAGATACGCAGTATTTT. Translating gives CASSLVGAATDTQYF.

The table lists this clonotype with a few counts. The CDR3 coding sequence is TGCAGTGCTAGACGACTAGCGGGGGGGAATGAGCAGTTCTTC. This encodes CSARRLAGGNEQFF. The rearrangement links TRBV20-1 to TRBJ2-1; TRBD2 aligns across 14 bases. The length of the CDR3 is 14 residues. Per germline, CDR1 DFQATT and CDR2 SNEGSKA (reference sequence). V dropped 2 bases and J dropped 7; count of bases not matched to a gene: 1.

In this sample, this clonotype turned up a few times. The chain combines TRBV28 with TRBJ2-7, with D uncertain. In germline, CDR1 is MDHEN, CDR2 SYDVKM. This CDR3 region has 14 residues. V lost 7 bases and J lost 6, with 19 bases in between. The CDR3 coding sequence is TGTGCCAGCATCACTCGACCCCCCGACGGCGAGCAGTACTTC. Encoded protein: CASITRPPDGEQYF.

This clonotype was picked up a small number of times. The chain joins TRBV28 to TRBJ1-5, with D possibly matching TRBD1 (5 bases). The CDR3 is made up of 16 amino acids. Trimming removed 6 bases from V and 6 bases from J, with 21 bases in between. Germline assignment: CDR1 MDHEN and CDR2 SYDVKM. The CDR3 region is CASSPAEGLMGQPQHF. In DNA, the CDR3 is TGTGCCAGCAGCCCAGCGGAGGGGTTGATGGGTCAGCCCCAGCATTTT.

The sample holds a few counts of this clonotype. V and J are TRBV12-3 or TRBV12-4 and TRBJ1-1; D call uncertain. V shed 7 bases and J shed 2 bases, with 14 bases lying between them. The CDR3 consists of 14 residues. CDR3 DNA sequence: TGTGCCAGCACTCCCAGTTCCTATAACACTGAAGCTTTCTTT. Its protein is CASTPSSYNTEAFF.

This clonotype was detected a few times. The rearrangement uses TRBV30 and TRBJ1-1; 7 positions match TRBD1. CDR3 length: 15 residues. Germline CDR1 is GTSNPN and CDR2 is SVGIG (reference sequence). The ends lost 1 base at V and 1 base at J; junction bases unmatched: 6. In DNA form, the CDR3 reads TGTGCCTGGAGTGCCCCCGGGACAGCGAACACTGAAGCTTTCTTT. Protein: CAWSAPGTANTEAFF.

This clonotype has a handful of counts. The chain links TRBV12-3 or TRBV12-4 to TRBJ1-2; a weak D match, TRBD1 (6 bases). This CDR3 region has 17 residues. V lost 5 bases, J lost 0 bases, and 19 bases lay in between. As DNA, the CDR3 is TGTGCCAGCAGTCCGCACACCTCCAGGGGAGCTAACTATGGCTACACCTTC. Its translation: CASSPHTSRGANYGYTF.

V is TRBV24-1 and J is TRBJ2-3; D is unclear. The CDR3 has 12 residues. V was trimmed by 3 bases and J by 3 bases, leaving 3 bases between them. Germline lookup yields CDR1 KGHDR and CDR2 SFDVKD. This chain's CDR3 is CATSDKTDTQYF. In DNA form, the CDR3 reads TGTGCCACCAGTGATAAGACAGATACGCAGTATTTT.

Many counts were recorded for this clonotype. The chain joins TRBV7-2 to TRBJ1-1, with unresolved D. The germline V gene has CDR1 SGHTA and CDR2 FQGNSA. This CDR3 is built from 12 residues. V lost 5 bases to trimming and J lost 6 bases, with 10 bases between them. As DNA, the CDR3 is TGTGCCAGCAGCCAAGTTTTCCCTGAAGCTTTCTTT. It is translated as CASSQVFPEAFF.

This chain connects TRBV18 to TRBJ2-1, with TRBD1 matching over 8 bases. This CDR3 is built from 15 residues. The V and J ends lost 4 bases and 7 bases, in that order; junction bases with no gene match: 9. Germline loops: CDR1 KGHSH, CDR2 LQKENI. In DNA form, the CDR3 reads TGTGCCAGCTCACTCGGACAGGGTGGAATTAATGAGCAGTTCTTC. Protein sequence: CASSLGQGGINEQFF. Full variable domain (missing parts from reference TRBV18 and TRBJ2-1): NAGVMQNPRHLVRRRGQEARLRCSPMKGHSHVYWYRQLPEEGLKFMVYLQKENIIDESGMPKERFSAEFPKEGPSILRIQQVVRGDSAAYFCASSLGQGGINEQFFGPGTRLTVL.